This T cell receptor (beta chain) stems from a study of draining lymph node invasion in breast cancer (dated by TCRdb to the early 2020s). Regarding the study in general: Histology and cytokeratin immunohistochemistry were used to diagnose nodal metastasis, and EpCAM/CD45 flow cytometry was used to confirm the diagnosis. Across breast cancer tissues, a separate targeted assay used bulk TCR-beta CDR3 sequencing to compare sorted memory regulatory T cells with memory conventional CD4 T cells. Matched non-invaded and tumor-invaded tumor-draining lymph nodes plus the primary tumor were contributed by each patient, with both Treg and Tconv subsets profiled. The separate targeted TCR sequencing included lymph nodes from five patients, and primary tumors were also sequenced for most of those five patients.

Beyond this particular receptor, the publication reports: The data could not resolve whether Treg conversion took place in a given organ or whether converted Tregs recirculated between nodes and tumor. Shared TCRs between Treg and Tconv subsets were considered suggestive but not proof of common clonal origin. Some of the top 100 tumor clones were detected in invaded and non-invaded nodes, suggesting recirculation between tumor and draining nodes. Tracking the tumor top-100 clones was possible in just a couple of patients. Per tissue, roughly 12-25% of Treg TCRs were found to be shared with Tconvs, and this sharing was interpreted as suggesting peripheral Treg induction. According to the targeted TCR-seq data, Tregs appeared to be more clonally expanded than Tconvs in every tissue, and both subsets had lower diversity in tumor than in lymph nodes.

Libraries were constructed by bulk RNA-seq. These reads were obtained on an Illumina HiSeq 2500. The original methods were these. For the separate targeted TCR-seq dataset, CDR3 sequences were extracted and quantified from raw reads using MiXCR version 2.1.5 with default parameters. The separate targeted TCR-seq dataset defined each TCR-beta clone by its combination of V gene, J gene and CDR3 sequence. For the separate targeted TCR-seq dataset, clones with fewer than three counts were filtered out, after which only the 90% most strongly expressed clones in each sample were kept. The separate targeted TCR-seq dataset calculated Treg-Tconv overlap for each tissue as the number of shared clones divided by the total number of Treg clones, multiplied by 100. The public reads were quality trimmed at Q25 with fastp and then assembled into clones with MiXCR by TCRdb, keeping productive beta chains. CDR3 protein duplicates are merged, each entry listing the most common genes and DNA. TCRdb, not the authors, supplied the V and J calls. Within this sample are over 3,000 distinct CDR3 sequences, with nearly 80% of them counted one time only. The ten top clones hold around 1.9% of the sample.

CD4+ CD45RA- CD25- cells were sorted as memory conventional CD4 T cells. Tumor-draining lymph nodes were classified as non-invaded or invaded according to absence or presence of metastatic tumor cells. Before staining and sorting, T cells were pre-enriched using a Miltenyi Pan T Cell isolation kit. Immunohistochemistry for estrogen receptor, progesterone receptor, HER2 and Ki-67 was used to characterize primary tumors. Fresh surgical tissue was processed within a few hours after surgery by being cut into small fragments. Tissue fragments were enzymatically digested with Liberase TL plus DNase for over 15 minutes and were then filtered through a 40-micrometer strainer. Sorting used a BD FACS Aria II with about 98-99% purity, after DAPI live/dead staining. Sorted cells were lysed in TCL buffer, and RNA was purified using a Norgen Single Cell RNA purification kit that included DNase treatment. Worth noting for this clonotype: The specificity of this receptor is unknown. No base-level quality is on record; no much larger clone is a single base apart.

In the germline V gene, CDR1 corresponds to SGHTA and CDR2 to FQGNSA. Trimmed from V: 3 bases; trimmed from J: 3 bases; junction bases lacking a gene match: 5. From the cysteine up to the phenylalanine, the CDR3 has a length of 16 residues. Of all the DNA, just the CDR3 is kept, 48 bases in frame from base 1. The sequenced sample consisted of sorted memory CD4+ effector T cells from a lymph node. This sample's cell subset or site label indicates: CD45RA-negative sorted CD4+ T cells (memory Tconv or effector/memory Treg). This clonotype was obtained from a female donor with luminal breast cancer. This receptor chain uses TRBV7-2 and TRBJ2-1; the central 10 bases match TRBD1. The nucleotide sequence reads as follows: TGTGCCAGCAGCTTCCGGGGGACAGGGGACTACAATGAGCAGTTCTTC. Translated, this gives CASSFRGTGDYNEQFF.